The rows below give T cell receptor beta chains drawn from one sample of a study of OX40 agonist ivuxolimab in advanced cancers. Assay used: immunoSEQ multiplex PCR; TCRdb lists only in-frame clones, some missing. The sample contains more than 25,000 clones, approximately 84% of which appear only once. Sample: CD4+ or CD8+ T cells sorted from blood, taken in a trial of the OX40 agonist ivuxolimab. These receptors all stem from an adult with an advanced solid tumor such as melanoma, head and neck, liver or kidney cancer. Both conserved end residues are part of each CDR3. D genes are given only for firm matches.

V gene: TRBV9; D gene: TRBD2; CDR3 protein: CASSAGLAGIQETQYF
V gene: TRBV27; D gene: .; CDR3 protein: CASSTVLGTGELFF
V gene: TRBV7-8; D gene: .; CDR3 protein: CASSLIPESTDTQYF
V gene: TRBV4-1; D gene: TRBD2; CDR3 protein: CASSRIDGTSGSGEQYF
V gene: TRBV9; D gene: .; CDR3 protein: CASSATVNQPQHF
V gene: TRBV19; D gene: TRBD1; CDR3 protein: CASSLLGTGWDNEQFF
V gene: TRBV30; D gene: .; CDR3 protein: CAWSPGYYEQYF
V gene: TRBV7-9; D gene: .; CDR3 protein: CASSLPAGAVGEQYF
V gene: TRBV28; D gene: .; CDR3 protein: CASSPRGGIYEQYF
V gene: TRBV27; D gene: TRBD1; CDR3 protein: CASGDGQGYYEQYF
V gene: TRBV5-8; D gene: TRBD2; CDR3 protein: CASSWGGRFYEQYF
V gene: TRBV6-6; D gene: TRBD1; CDR3 protein: CASNDRGDTGELFF
V gene: TRBV29-1; D gene: TRBD2; CDR3 protein: CSTNLAGGTDTQYF
V gene: TRBV5-3; D gene: .; CDR3 protein: CARSRPQYEQYF
V gene: TRBV19; D gene: .; CDR3 protein: CASSIRRMNTEAFF
V gene: TRBV27; D gene: .; CDR3 protein: CASSPITEETQYF
V gene: TRBV5-1; D gene: .; CDR3 protein: CASSLEVSSSTISYEQYF
V gene: TRBV5-1; D gene: TRBD2; CDR3 protein: CASSEGTSGTYEQYF
V gene: TRBV4-3; D gene: .; CDR3 protein: CASSQDHWGSYEQYF
V gene: TRBV21-1; D gene: .; CDR3 protein: CASSKVRDGGETQYF
V gene: TRBV27; D gene: .; CDR3 protein: CASSLMRNTDTQYF
V gene: TRBV27; D gene: .; CDR3 protein: CASSFVQTFGNEQFF
V gene: TRBV7-6; D gene: TRBD2; CDR3 protein: CASSLGYLERERDNEQFF
V gene: TRBV28; D gene: TRBD1; CDR3 protein: CASTPYRGSLSEQYF
V gene: TRBV30; D gene: .; CDR3 protein: CAWSATSYRAPKSNNQPQHF
V gene: TRBV7-9; D gene: TRBD2; CDR3 protein: CASSPSGSSYNEQFF
V gene: TRBV5-4; D gene: .; CDR3 protein: CASSLEGAIYEQYF
V gene: TRBV2; D gene: TRBD1; CDR3 protein: CASSEGGTGLYNEQFF
V gene: TRBV28; D gene: .; CDR3 protein: CASSPWGMNTGELFF
V gene: TRBV5-1; D gene: TRBD2; CDR3 protein: CASSPTGLAGEWDTQYF
V gene: TRBV7-8; D gene: .; CDR3 protein: CASSLIGPGEQYF
V gene: TRBV28; D gene: TRBD2; CDR3 protein: CASSPEGLADTGELFF
V gene: TRBV27; D gene: TRBD2; CDR3 protein: CASSFLAGPTDTQYF
V gene: TRBV28; D gene: .; CDR3 protein: CASSLIQETQYF
V gene: TRBV14; D gene: .; CDR3 protein: CASSLRQSYEQYF